Included here is one TCR beta chain sequence, with context. Cohort allocation depended upon clinical history that participants reported. These data come from a study of blood T cell repertoires in COVID-19. The data were produced by immunoSEQ multiplex PCR, yet TCRdb's version contains in-frame clones alone and is incomplete. The sample includes over 55,000 clones, 70% to 90% of them seen just once. The clonotype originates from a woman aged 40 to 55 with acute COVID-19. Sequencing input: PBMCs or T cells enriched from blood (not recorded which).

The CDR3 protein is CASHLETGANGYTF. For the CDR3, the DNA is TGTGCCAGCCACCTAGAGACAGGGGCGAATGGCTACACCTTC. The V and J genes are TRBV6-5 and TRBJ1-2, with 8 bases identical to TRBD1. The V gene end was trimmed by 8 bases and the J gene end by 6 bases; junction bases not matched to a gene: 11. The CDR3 is 14 residues long. From germline, CDR1 is MNHEY and CDR2 SVGAGI.